The clone carrying this TCR beta chain was observed once. This specimen comes from a study of human T cells and chemical hapten exposure. The time point is: patch test 1, 2 weeks after DPC sensitization. The sample's treatment: therapeutic diphenylcyclopropenone sensitization with weekly scalp DPC. TCRdb reanalysed the RACE reads using MiXCR and keeps one entry per CDR3 protein. The sample records 300,000 to 400,000 distinct CDR3 sequences, approximately 6.3% being singletons. V lost 3 bases and J 1 base, leaving 9 bases between the germline ends. Germline CDR1 is SGHTA and CDR2 is FQGNSA. The CDR3 totals 14 residues.

Sequenced material: whole blood, taken in connection with sensitization to the hapten diphenylcyclopropenone (DPC). This clonotype originated in a young woman with alopecia areata. Some clones in this sample may be carry-over from other donors' samples. The chain couples TRBV7-2 to TRBJ1-1; no clear D. CDR3 sequence reads: CASSFSQANTEAFF. CDR3 DNA: TGTGCCAGCAGCTTTAGTCAAGCGAACACTGAAGCTTTCTTT.